The 21 T cell receptor beta chains reported below all come from one sample, sequenced in a study of blood T cells in healthy people across ages (dated by TCRdb to the mid-2010s). Libraries came from 5' RACE. TCRdb shows the sequencer as Illumina HiSeq 2500. A second about 7 to 12 cycle PCR used a sample-barcoded 5' primer and a J-beta primer mix. In TCRdb, the public reads were trimmed at Q25 with fastp and aligned with MiXCR, with productive beta chains retained. CDR3 protein sequences are deduplicated, and each keeps its most common genes and DNA. Within this sample are approximately 800,000 distinct CDR3 sequences, with around two thirds of them counted one time only. The top ten constitute 28% of the sample. What was sequenced was blood. The receptor set was obtained from a man in his thirties or forties in good health.

The gene calls are TRBV29-1 and TRBJ1-1; no clear D gene. Germline values: CDR1 SQVTM, CDR2 ANQGSEA. V lost 5 bases, J lost 4 bases, and 14 bases lay in between. This CDR3 region has 13 residues. The chain's CDR3 is CSVSPSASTEAFF. The CDR3 nucleotides are TGCAGCGTTTCCCCCAGCGCTTCCACTGAAGCTTTCTTT.

This chain uses TRBV4-1 with TRBJ2-6, with D possibly TRBD2 on 5 matching bases. This CDR3 contains 17 residues. V lost 3 bases and J lost 0, with 12 bases in between. Germline V gene data show CDR1 as MGHRA and CDR2 as YSYEKL. This CDR3 is CASSHKTGVSGANVLTF. CDR3 sequence (DNA): TGCGCCAGCAGCCATAAAACCGGGGTCTCTGGGGCCAACGTCCTGACTTTC.

This clonotype was seen just once. The V and J genes are TRBV19 and TRBJ2-6; D might be TRBD2 (5 bases). Trimming removed 10 bases at V and 4 bases at J, with 14 bases between. The germline gives CDR1 LNHDA, CDR2 SQIVND (reference sequence). The CDR3 runs 14 residues. This chain's CDR3 is CATSQRRGANVLTF. CDR3 nucleotides: TGTGCCACCTCGCAGCGGCGGGGGGCCAACGTCCTGACTTTC.

The chain links TRBV20-1 to TRBJ2-2, with D tentatively TRBD1 (6 bases). The length of the CDR3 is 15 residues. Trimming took 0 bases from V and 6 from J, leaving 14 bases between them. Germline V gene lookup returns CDR1 DFQATT and CDR2 SNEGSKA (reference sequence). This CDR3 is CSARDWAAGAGELFF. The CDR3 region has the DNA TGCAGTGCTAGAGATTGGGCCGCAGGGGCCGGGGAGCTGTTTTTT.

The rearrangement uses TRBV12-3 or TRBV12-4 and TRBJ2-6; D may be TRBD2 (5 bases). The ends were cut back, 6 bases at V and 0 bases at J, with 15 bases in the middle. This CDR3 contains 17 residues. Here the CDR3 reads CASSYGLLASGANVLTF. CDR3 DNA: TGTGCCAGCAGCTACGGACTCCTGGCCTCTGGGGCCAACGTCCTGACTTTC.

The table lists this clonotype with a few counts. The chain recombines TRBV6-5 with TRBJ2-1; the match to TRBD2 covers 7 bases. V lost 6 bases, J lost 10 bases, and 9 bases stayed unmatched. CDR3 size: 13 residues. Germline CDR1 is MNHEY and CDR2 is SVGAGI. The CDR3 loop is CASSPASGGEQFF. The CDR3 nucleotides read TGTGCCAGCAGCCCCGCTAGCGGCGGCGAGCAGTTCTTC.

The chain uses TRBV6-5 and TRBJ1-4; no definite D call. V was shortened by 0 bases and J by 5 bases, with 7 bases between the two germline ends. Germline lookup yields CDR1 MNHEY and CDR2 SVGAGI. CDR3 length: 14 residues. DNA for the CDR3: TGTGCCAGCAGTTACTCCGCGGCCAATGAAAAACTGTTTTTT. Translation gives CASSYSAANEKLFF.

The chain joins TRBV7-9 to TRBJ2-5, with D possibly matching TRBD1 (7 bases). The V gene's germline CDR1 is SEHNR and CDR2 FQNEAQ (reference sequence). CDR3 size: 17 residues. With 5 bases removed from V and 2 bases from J, the gap between germline ends came to 21 bases. CDR3 DNA sequence: TGTGCCAGCAGCCCTCAGGCGGGACAGAGACTACAAGAGACCCAGTACTTC. Protein: CASSPQAGQRLQETQYF. Full variable domain (remainder filled in from reference TRBV7-9 and TRBJ2-5): DTGVSQNPRHKITKRGQNVTFRCDPISEHNRLYWYRQTLGQGPEFLTYFQNEAQLEKSRLLSDRFSAERPKGSFSTLEIQRTEQGDSAMYLCASSPQAGQRLQETQYFGPGTRLLVL.

A few counts support this clonotype. This may be a read error: a much more frequent sequence differs by one nucleotide. The genes are TRBV15 and TRBJ2-6; D perhaps matches TRBD2 (5 bases). The CDR3 is 16 amino acids. The germline gives CDR1 LNHNV, CDR2 YYDKDF (reference sequence). Trimming pared 0 bases from V and 2 bases from J, leaving 8 bases between. The CDR3 loop reads CATSRDRGTGANVLTF. In DNA, the CDR3 is TGTGCCACCAGCAGAGATCGGGGAACTGGGGCCAACGTCCTGACTTTC.

The chain combines TRBV7-3 with TRBJ2-1, with D perhaps TRBD2 (5 bases). With 2 bases removed from V and 8 bases from J, the gap between germline ends came to 13 bases. This CDR3 has 14 amino acids. Germline assignment: CDR1 SGHTA and CDR2 FQGTGA. In DNA form, the CDR3 reads TGTGCCAGCAGCTTAGGACTCATTGACGATGAGCAGTTCTTC. Protein: CASSLGLIDDEQFF.

The chain carries TRBV7-9 and TRBJ2-1, with a weak D call TRBD2 (5 bases). The CDR3 runs 13 residues. V gave up 5 bases and J gave up 6 bases, with 11 bases separating them. Germline assignment: CDR1 SEHNR and CDR2 FQNEAQ (reference sequence). The CDR3 sequence is CASSTTSLNEQFF. The CDR3 DNA reads as TGTGCCAGCAGCACTACTAGTCTCAATGAGCAGTTCTTC.

The gene calls are TRBV25-1 and TRBJ2-7, with unresolved D. V lost 2 bases and J 2 bases, leaving 7 bases between the germline ends. There are 13 residues in the CDR3. Germline V gene sequence: CDR1 MGHDK, CDR2 SYGVNS. This CDR3 reads CASSEHGAYEQYF. The CDR3 DNA sequence: TGTGCCAGCAGTGAACACGGAGCCTACGAGCAGTACTTC.

This clonotype was counted a few times. V usage is TRBV20-1 and J usage is TRBJ1-2; TRBD1 agrees at 9 bases. CDR1 is DFQATT, CDR2 SNEGSKA, per germline (reference sequence). The trim removed 1 base at V and 7 bases at J, leaving 7 bases unmatched. The CDR3 length is 14 residues. This CDR3 reads CSARGTGEFGGYTF. DNA of the CDR3: TGCAGTGCTAGAGGGACAGGGGAGTTCGGTGGCTACACCTTC.

This clonotype was observed once. The chain combines TRBV12-1 with TRBJ1-1. TRBV12-1 is recorded as a pseudogene. The CDR3 totals 15 residues. Here the CDR3 DNA reads TGTGCCAGCAGTTTTTGGCAGTTGAGGAACACTGAAGCTTTCTTT. Translating gives CASSFWQLRNTEAFF.

This clonotype was recorded only once. The rearrangement links TRBV29-1 to TRBJ2-1; D might be TRBD2 (6 bases). The J call is doubtful: the DNA matches TRBJ2-7 better. Germline CDR1 is SQVTM and CDR2 is ANQGSEA. The CDR3 is 14 amino acids. The CDR3 DNA reads TGCAGCGTTGTGAGGGACTTGGGGTACAATGAGCAGTACTTC. This codes for CSVVRDLGYNEQYF.

The rearrangement uses TRBV14 and TRBJ2-1; D is uncertain. V was cut by 1 base and J by 2 bases, with 9 bases left in between. The CDR3 spans 15 residues. The germline V gene has CDR1 SGHDN and CDR2 FVKESK. CDR3 sequence (DNA): TGTGCCAGCAGCCAAGTTGTCGGTCCCTACAATGAGCAGTTCTTC. Its translation is CASSQVVGPYNEQFF.

This clonotype occurred once. The chain employs TRBV29-1 and TRBJ2-5, with 11 bases matching TRBD2. Germline lookup yields CDR1 SQVTM and CDR2 ANQGSEA. The CDR3 consists of 14 residues. The junction had 3 bases not matched to a gene; V was cut back by 3 bases and J by 3 bases. DNA for the CDR3: TGCAGCGTTGATTGGGGACTAGCGGAAGAGACCCAGTACTTC. Amino acid sequence: CSVDWGLAEETQYF.

V gene TRBV7-9 combines with J gene TRBJ2-1; 7 bases map to TRBD1. CDR3 length: 12 amino acids. Per germline, CDR1 SEHNR and CDR2 FQNEAQ (reference sequence). V gave up 5 bases and J gave up 10 bases; unmatched junction bases: 5. The CDR3 reads CASSPGQAEQFF. The CDR3 DNA sequence: TGTGCCAGCAGCCCAGGACAGGCGGAGCAGTTCTTC.

In its sample, this clonotype was seen a few times. This rearrangement joins TRBV5-1 to TRBJ2-7; no reliable D call. Germline lookup yields CDR1 SGHRS and CDR2 YFSETQ. The CDR3 is made up of 16 amino acids. The germline V and J ends were trimmed by 0 bases and 0 bases, with 13 bases remaining between them. The CDR3 DNA reads as TGCGCCAGCAGCTTGGAGGCTGTCTGGGTCTCCTACGAGCAGTACTTC. It translates to CASSLEAVWVSYEQYF. The variable domain in full, with the rest retrieved from reference TRBV5-1 and TRBJ2-7, is KAGVTQTPRYLIKTRGQQVTLSCSPISGHRSVSWYQQTPGQGLQFLFEYFSETQRNKGNFPGRFSGRQFSNSRSEMNVSTLELGDSALYLCASSLEAVWVSYEQYFGPGTRLTVT.

This clonotype has a handful of counts. The rearrangement uses TRBV6-5 and TRBJ2-4; 8 bases are shared with TRBD1. The germline V gene has CDR1 MNHEY and CDR2 SVGAGI. The length of the CDR3 is 16 residues. V trimming: 5 bases; J trimming: 1 base; junction bases outside the gene matches: 7. In nucleotides, the CDR3 is TGTGCCAGCAGTCGTACAGGGGGAAGGGCCAAAAACATTCAGTACTTC. Translated, it gives CASSRTGGRAKNIQYF.

The V and J genes are TRBV12-3 or TRBV12-4 and TRBJ2-3, with TRBD1 as a possible D gene (6 bases). This CDR3 comprises 15 residues. Trimming removed 8 bases at V and 1 base at J, with 16 bases between. The CDR3 sequence is CASLLWTEGTDTQYF. CDR3 DNA: TGTGCCAGCCTTCTATGGACAGAAGGCACAGATACGCAGTATTTT.